These 3 T cell receptor beta chains were all obtained from the same sample, sequenced in a study of beta chain features in type 1 diabetes. All of the isolated RNA was reverse transcribed, so expressed TCRB transcripts were sequenced. This table comes from immunoSEQ multiplex PCR, and its TCRdb copy is limited to in-frame clones, with some not included. The data hold under 550,000 clones, with approximately 10% observed a single time. Sequencing was done on a sample of naive CD4+ T cells from blood. The origin of the receptors is a woman under 30 in good health.

This clone was seen a few times. The gene calls are TRBV19 and TRBJ2-3, with 8 bases identical to TRBD2. Trimming cost V 8 bases and J 2 bases; bases outside gene matches: 9. This CDR3 comprises 15 residues. Germline CDR1 is LNHDA and CDR2 is SQIVND (reference sequence). The CDR3 region is CASGRAGVITDTQYF. The CDR3 nucleotides read TGTGCCAGTGGCCGAGCGGGAGTAATCACAGATACGCAGTATTTT.

In its sample, this clone was seen a few times. V gene TRBV23-1 combines with J gene TRBJ2-5; D is ambiguous. TRBV23-1 is classed as an ORF, of uncertain function. This CDR3 is 14 amino acids long. V was trimmed by 0 bases and J by 3 bases, leaving 8 bases between them. The CDR3 DNA reads as TGCGCCAGCAGTCAATCCTCAAGGGAAGAGACCCAGTACTTC. Protein product: CASSQSSREETQYF.

The rearrangement links TRBV7-9 to TRBJ2-4, with 8 nucleotides matching TRBD1. Germline assignment: CDR1 SEHNR and CDR2 FQNEAQ (reference sequence). V was pared by 3 bases and J by 0 bases, with 4 bases of the junction left unmatched. The CDR3 runs to 16 residues. The chain's CDR3 is CASSFLGQGAKNIQYF. The CDR3 coding sequence is TGTGCCAGCAGCTTTCTTGGACAGGGAGCCAAAAACATTCAGTACTTC.